These 17 T cell receptor beta chains originate from one sample sequenced in a study of control samples from healthy donors and cancer patients. Produced via immunoSEQ multiplex PCR; TCRdb's table is partial and in-frame only. The sample yields about 110,000 clones, roughly 88% seen once. The material sequenced was PBMCs. These TCRs come from a woman aged 55-75 years with lung cancer.

The rearrangement joins TRBV6-5 to TRBJ1-4; D not certain. With 8 bases removed from V and 0 bases from J, the gap between germline ends came to 7 bases. Germline CDR1 and CDR2: MNHEY and SVGAGI. The CDR3 contains 13 residues. CDR3 sequence: CASRVATNEKLFF. The DNA of the CDR3 is TGTGCCAGCCGGGTAGCAACTAATGAAAAACTGTTTTTT.

V is TRBV19 and J is TRBJ1-1; tentative D call: TRBD1 (5 bases). CDR1 is LNHDA, CDR2 SQIVND, per germline (reference sequence). V shed 5 bases and J shed 1 base, with 8 bases lying between them. There are 13 residues in the CDR3. The CDR3 DNA follows: TGTGCCAGTAGTGTCGACAGGAACACTGAAGCTTTCTTT. It specifies CASSVDRNTEAFF. The full variable domain, its missing parts supplied by reference TRBV19 and TRBJ1-1, is DGGITQSPKYLFRKEGQNVTLSCEQNLNHDAMYWYRQDPGQGLRLIYYSQIVNDFQKGDIAEGYSVSREKKESFPLTVTSAQKNPTAFYLCASSVDRNTEAFFGQGTRLTVV.

J is TRBJ2-1 and V is TRBV24-1; the match to TRBD2 covers 10 bases. Germline trimming cut 5 bases from V and 5 bases from J; bases unmatched to any gene: 5. CDR1 and CDR2 (germline): KGHDR, SFDVKD. This CDR3 has 15 amino acids. CDR3 in amino acids: CATSAFGLADNEQFF. CDR3 DNA sequence: TGTGCCACCAGTGCCTTTGGACTAGCGGACAATGAGCAGTTCTTC.

CDR3 protein: CASSFDLAAAQYF. DNA for the CDR3: TGTGCCAGCAGCTTCGACCTCGCGGCCGCGCAGTATTTT. The chain joins TRBV11-2 to TRBJ2-3; D is unclear. Germline CDR1 is SGHAT and CDR2 is FQNNGV. Trimming took off 3 bases at V and 10 bases at J, with 14 bases between the two ends. The CDR3 consists of 13 residues.

There are a few counts of this clone. The rearrangement joins TRBV19 to TRBJ1-3; D ambiguous. The germline V gene encodes CDR1 LNHDA and CDR2 SQIVND (reference sequence). The CDR3 loop spans 16 amino acids. V was clipped by 4 bases and J by 2 bases, with 15 bases between them. CDR3 bases: TGTGCCAGTAGTAGCGGACGACGAACGGCTGGAAACACCATATATTTT. It codes for CASSSGRRTAGNTIYF.

CDR3 DNA sequence: TGTGCCATCAGACCCGGGACAGGAACCTACGAGCAGTACTTC. Translation: CAIRPGTGTYEQYF. The rearrangement uses TRBV10-3 and TRBJ2-7; 8 bases match TRBD1. The CDR3 length is 14 residues. CDR1 is ENHRY and CDR2 is SYGVKD in the germline V gene. Trimming at V came to 6 bases and at J to 2 bases, leaving 6 bases not matched to a gene.

The gene calls are TRBV7-9 and TRBJ2-7, with D tentatively TRBD1 (5 bases). The CDR3 has 14 residues. Trimming stripped 3 bases from V and 5 bases from J, with 14 bases between. Germline values: CDR1 SEHNR, CDR2 FQNEAQ (reference sequence). The CDR3 DNA is TGTGCCAGCAGCTTCTCGACAGCCTACGACGAGCAGTACTTC. Translation: CASSFSTAYDEQYF.

Details on this clone: One end of the junction varies from germline; a read error may be responsible. V usage is TRBV7-8 and J usage is TRBJ2-2, with a possible D match to TRBD2 (5 bases). The germline V gene encodes CDR1 SGHVS and CDR2 FQNEAQ. The CDR3 runs to 16 residues. CDR3 sequence (DNA): TGTGCCAGCAGCTTAGGCAGGAGGAGGAACGCCGGGGAGCTGTTTTTT. This gives the protein CASSLGRRRNAGELFF.

This chain links TRBV27 with TRBJ1-4, with 7 bases identical to TRBD1. CDR3 size: 18 residues. The V segment lost 6 bases and the J segment 3 bases; nucleotides outside the gene matches: 16. Germline assignment: CDR1 MNHEY and CDR2 SMNVEV (reference sequence). CDR3 in amino acids: CASSLVGDPGQSNEKLFF. The CDR3 DNA sequence: TGTGCCAGCAGCCTGGTGGGGGACCCGGGACAGTCTAATGAAAAACTGTTTTTT.

The genes are TRBV7-2 and TRBJ2-2; possibly TRBD1 or TRBD2 for D (5 bases each). Per the germline V gene, CDR1 is SGHTA and CDR2 is FQGNSA. The CDR3 consists of 15 residues. Trimming cost V 3 bases and J 6 bases, with 14 bases left between them. CDR3 DNA: TGTGCCAGCAGCTTTCAAGGGACCACGCCCGGGGAGCTGTTTTTT. This encodes CASSFQGTTPGELFF. The full variable domain, completed using reference TRBV7-2 and TRBJ2-2, is GAGVSQSPSNKVTEKGKDVELRCDPISGHTALYWYRQSLGQGLEFLIYFQGNSAPDKSGLPSDRFSAERTGGSVSTLTIQRTQQEDSAVYLCASSFQGTTPGELFFGEGSRLTVL.

The chain couples TRBV29-1 to TRBJ1-2; maybe TRBD1 (6 bases). There are 14 residues in the CDR3. Germline values: CDR1 SQVTM, CDR2 ANQGSEA. V shed 7 bases and J shed 4 bases, with 19 bases lying between them. CDR3 nucleotide sequence: TGCAGCGCTCCCTCAAGGGGGGAGGGCTATGGCTACACCTTC. Residues: CSAPSRGEGYGYTF. Variable domain in full (rest from reference TRBV29-1 and TRBJ1-2): SAVISQKPSRDICQRGTSLTIQCQVDSQVTMMFWYRQQPGQSLTLIATANQGSEATYESGFVIDKFPISRPNLTFSTLTVSNMSPEDSSIYLCSAPSRGEGYGYTFGSGTRLTVV.

This chain links TRBV11-3 with TRBJ2-1, with a tentative D call TRBD2 (5 bases). Germline V gives CDR1 SGHNT, CDR2 YENEEA. The CDR3 is 14 amino acids. V was clipped by 1 base and J by 7 bases, with 11 bases between them. The DNA for the CDR3 is TGTGCCAGCAGCTTAGGGCCTAGCTTAAATGAGCAGTTCTTC. Protein product: CASSLGPSLNEQFF.

In this sample, this clone turned up a few times. The genes are TRBV7-9 and TRBJ2-7, with D tentatively TRBD2 (5 bases). The CDR3 totals 15 residues. Per the germline V gene, CDR1 is SEHNR and CDR2 is FQNEAQ (reference sequence). V was shortened by 5 bases and J by 3 bases, with 17 bases between the two germline ends. CDR3 residues: CASSPPGGRHYEQYF. DNA of the CDR3: TGTGCCAGCAGCCCTCCGGGCGGGCGACACTACGAGCAGTACTTC.

The V call is TRBV24-1, the J call TRBJ1-5; 8 nucleotides match TRBD1. The CDR3 totals 14 residues. Germline V gene data show CDR1 as KGHDR and CDR2 as SFDVKD. The J segment lost 4 bases and the V segment lost 5 bases, leaving 3 bases of the junction unmatched. The CDR3 is CATSAGQGNQPQHF. The DNA of the CDR3 is TGTGCCACCAGTGCAGGACAGGGTAATCAGCCCCAGCATTTT.

The chain couples TRBV3-1 (or the pseudogene TRBV3-2) to TRBJ2-5; 10 nucleotides line up with TRBD1. CDR1 is LGHDT, CDR2 YNNKEL, per germline (reference sequence). The junction had 14 bases not matched to a gene; V was cut back by 4 bases and J by 6 bases. The CDR3 spans 17 residues. In nucleotides, the CDR3 is TGTGCCAGCAGCCTAGGAATGGGACAGGGGCGGAGGCAGACCCAGTACTTC. Residues: CASSLGMGQGRRQTQYF.

J is TRBJ1-2 and V is TRBV6-5; D is ambiguous. The length of the CDR3 is 12 residues. Germline CDR1 and CDR2: MNHEY and SVGAGI. V shed 8 bases and J shed 4 bases, with 11 bases lying between them. The CDR3 region has the DNA TGTGCCAGCGACACCCAACCCTATGGCTACACCTTC. It encodes CASDTQPYGYTF.

The V and J genes are TRBV11-2 and TRBJ2-7; the match to TRBD2 covers 13 bases. Looked up from germline, CDR1 is SGHAT and CDR2 is FQNNGV. The V segment lost 4 bases and the J segment 5 bases; nucleotides outside the gene matches: 11. The CDR3 is 17 residues long. The CDR3: CASSSTGLAGSYHEQYF. The CDR3 coding sequence is TGTGCCAGCAGCTCCACGGGACTAGCGGGGAGCTACCACGAGCAGTACTTC.